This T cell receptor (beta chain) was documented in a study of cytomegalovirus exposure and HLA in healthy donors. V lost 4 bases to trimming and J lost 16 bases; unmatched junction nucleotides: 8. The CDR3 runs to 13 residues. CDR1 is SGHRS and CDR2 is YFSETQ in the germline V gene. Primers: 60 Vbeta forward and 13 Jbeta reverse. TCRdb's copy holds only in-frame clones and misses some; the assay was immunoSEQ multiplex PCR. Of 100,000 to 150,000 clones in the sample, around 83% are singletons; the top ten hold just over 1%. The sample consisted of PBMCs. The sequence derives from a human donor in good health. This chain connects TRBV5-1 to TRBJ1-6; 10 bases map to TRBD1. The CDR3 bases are TGCGCCAGCAGCCCCGGGACAGGGGTTTTTCTCCACTTT. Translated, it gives CASSPGTGVFLHF.